This T cell receptor beta chain was observed in a study of CD8+ T cells in alopecia areata. Treatment given: oral pan-JAK inhibitor, 5-10 mg twice daily. This CDR3 is 15 amino acids long. Germline V lookup: CDR1 SGHTA, CDR2 FQGNSA. V dropped 1 base and J dropped 3 bases, with 12 bases sitting between them. Reverse transcribed after extraction, RNA yielded cDNA as the sequencing template. Sequencing was performed with immunoSEQ multiplex PCR; in TCRdb, only in-frame clones are kept and a portion is missing. The sample holds 150,000 to 200,000 clones, less than 70% seen once. In its sample, this clone was seen a few times.

Here the sequenced sample was CD4+ T cells sorted from blood, taken at week 4, from a patient treated with tofacitinib. V gene TRBV7-2 combines with J gene TRBJ2-5; no firm D call. This TCR was recovered from a human donor with alopecia areata. CDR3 sequence (DNA): TGTGCCAGCAGCTTAGAGTCCGAAACTAAAGAGACCCAGTACTTC. This gives the protein CASSLESETKETQYF.